The source of this TCR beta chain is a study of T-cell memory formation after mild COVID-19. Whole-study context: The two donors had largely donor-specific TCR clusters.

Study-level points and caveats: In pre-infection memory, a portion of responding clones appeared, which suggested that cross-reactive memory joined. Mostly located in CM and EM were contracting CD4+ clones, with contracting CD8+ clones located in EMRA.

This clonotype has only a few counts. Its cognate antigen is unknown. TCRdb analysed the 5' RACE reads with MiXCR anew, one entry per CDR3 protein. The profile shows 100,000 to 140,000 distinct CDR3 sequences, 14% of them singletons. Trimming cost V 5 bases and J 7 bases, with 21 bases left between them. Germline V gene sequence: CDR1 MNHEY, CDR2 SVGAGI. This CDR3 is built from 16 residues. The chain is built from TRBV6-5 and TRBJ1-5, with a weak D call TRBD1 (5 bases). The source material was PBMCs or a T cell subset sorted from them (not recorded which). This TCR was sampled from a man younger than 35 who had mild COVID-19 (a few samples of this study predate the infection). Cell type and time point are not known. CDR3 sequence: CASSTAVSGFGQPQHF. CDR3 coding DNA: TGTGCCAGCAGTACCGCAGTCTCAGGGTTCGGGCAGCCCCAGCATTTT.